This T cell receptor (beta chain) comes out of a study of cytomegalovirus exposure and HLA in healthy donors (dated by TCRdb to 2017 to 2019). With regard to the full study: According to an earlier analysis of 550 to 750 of the donors, about 179 million T cells yielded over 100 million unique TCR beta sequences and approximately 280 Gb of sequence data. Roughly 5 DR-DQ haplotypes were treated as single units for association and clustering because of strong linkage in the cohort. HLA typing included class I and class II loci at four-digit resolution. Every repertoire in the discovery cohort had been generated on one and the same sequencing platform. High-throughput TCR immunosequencing, statistical association of individual TCRs with disease status, and machine learning were combined to predict cytomegalovirus infection status. To study patterns of TCR occurrence, a later analysis re-analyzed previously published TCR beta repertoires from 666 donors and added high-resolution HLA genotyping. Roughly 300 gigabases of sequencing data and 70 million to 100 million unique TCR sequences were included in an early release covering about 620 HLA-typed donors. Using immunosequencing, the study profiled T cell repertoires from about 610 subjects and related those repertoires to cytomegalovirus serostatus. Among the roughly 390 genotyped donors, approximately 77% belonged to the genetic ancestry cluster associated with self-reported Caucasian donors. On average, around 240,000 unique TCR beta nucleotide sequences were sequenced per donor among a few hundred genotyped donors of the cohort, with 15% to 20% of those sequences being non-productive. The study aimed to test whether cataloging public T cell receptors could reveal signatures of past pathogen exposure. The number of typed donors differed by locus: roughly 629-640 for A, B, C, DRB1 and DQB1; 500 to 550 for DQA1; roughly 600 for DPA1; and around 450 for DPB1. Rather than using new phenotypic data, the later analysis identified candidate immune exposures from TCR beta sequences and from how often those sequences occurred across donors. Besides the first cohort of 666 subjects, a separate validation cohort made up of 120 different subjects was used. A later genetic analysis used genome-wide SNP genotypes for about 55% of the 666 donors, treating that subset as a discovery cohort. Donor age, sex, ethnicity and CMV serostatus were compiled together with the repertoire data. An earlier analysis of roughly 600 of the donors used high-throughput TCR beta sequencing to judge whether each TCR beta V gene segment behaved as functional or pseudogenic. The research as a whole found: Correlated functional status among segregating V segments might reflect linkage disequilibrium, but an unknown experimental factor could not be ruled out. Specific HLA alleles were associated with 16,951 TCR beta sequences at a false discovery rate of 0.05 in a later analysis. The earlier analysis of approximately 540 of the donors excluded roughly 17 rarely observed V segments, including chromosome 9 orphons, because counts were too low. In a later analysis, HLA-associated TCR beta chains were found to be more clonally expanded and to have lower generation probabilities than equally common non-associated chains. Most CMV-associated TCR beta chains appeared to be HLA-restricted in a later analysis, and the HLA associations seemed to be driven largely by CMV exposure. The cohort was sequenced for TCR beta chains only, and without alpha or paired-chain data the features that could be detected were limited. The sequencing pipeline was judged likely to have produced a cluster of highly shared sequence variants as a technical artifact. Some IMGT-functional V segments, including TRBV6-2 and TRBV6-3, could not be distinguished by the 87-base-pair reads and were therefore excluded. In a later genetic analysis, a missense DCLRE1C variant was associated with V-gene and J-gene trimming of TCR beta chains, and the association was replicated in an independent cohort. A few of the identified cytomegalovirus-associated TCR beta chains were confirmed in vitro to be specific for cytomegalovirus antigens. A further reported finding was that TCR beta sequences accurately predicted the HLA-A and HLA-B alleles for most subjects in the first cohort. An earlier analysis of around 540 of the donors showed that most TCR beta V segments appeared in productive rearrangements either about 87% or about 30% of the time, which broadly matched IMGT annotations. In a later analysis, the rate of TCR association differed among HLA loci, with DRB1 alleles having the most associated TCRs and HLA-C alleles having the fewest. Strong co-occurrence of HLA alleles, especially DR and DQ, made assigning TCR associations to individual alleles difficult. Sequencing depth was assumed to be roughly uniform across donors in the presence/absence analyses, though that assumption may not hold. A later analysis reported that several top co-occurrence clusters appeared linked to parvovirus B19, influenza, CMV and Epstein-Barr virus. Most TCR sequences were seen in very few donors, while some public TCRs were found in many individuals. The study gave a list of 150 to 200 TCR beta chains associated with cytomegalovirus. HLA typing was unavailable for some donors at each locus, so association tests used only the typed subset. The authors suggested that the approach could potentially be extended to other disease states and immunological phenotypes. In both the original and validation cohorts, the classifier was reported to diagnose cytomegalovirus status with high specificity and sensitivity. According to a later genetic analysis, donors in an Asian-associated ancestry cluster had fewer N-insertions in productive TCRs than the approximately 690-donor mean. CMV serostatus was the only immune exposure information available for the cohort.

CDR1 SGHTA and CDR2 FQGTGA were looked up in the germline V gene. From the cysteine through the phenylalanine, the CDR3 covers 13 amino acids. Kept here is only the CDR3 DNA, which spans 39 bases and is read in frame from base 1. Trimming at the junction amounts to 1 base on V and 1 base on J, and the germline ends lie 4 bases apart. The library was obtained by the immunoSEQ multiplex PCR assay. A mixture of 60 forward primers for TCR Vbeta segments and 13 reverse primers for TCR Jbeta segments was used in the multiplex PCR. The CDR3 region of rearranged TCR beta genes was amplified from genomic DNA with a multiplex PCR assay. The amplified TCR beta libraries were sequenced on the Illumina HiSeq System as 87-base-pair reads. As for the authors' bioinformatics: In a later analysis, tens of millions of unique TCR beta chains were counted across the roughly 700 repertoires, and around 10 million of these chains were shared by at least two donors. A nearest-neighbor algorithm error-corrected the raw reads and collapsed the reads into unique sequences, merging closely related sequences to remove PCR and sequencing errors. V, D and J gene segments were assigned by aligning CDR3 sequences to IMGT reference sequences. Each retained sequence needed at least a six-nucleotide match to both a V gene segment and a J gene segment. Rearrangements were classified as productive when the CDR3 lacked stop codons and remained in frame with V and J, and all other rearrangements were classified as non-productive. CDR3 was defined according to IMGT convention as the region running from the second conserved V-encoded cysteine to the conserved J-encoded phenylalanine. The earlier analysis of fewer than 750 of the donors excluded sequences that lacked an unambiguous match to a single V gene segment. An earlier analysis of a few hundred of the donors called V segments functional above 56.7% productive rearrangements and segregating when the between-donor standard deviation exceeded 5%. A statistical classification framework was developed to diagnose cytomegalovirus status using the catalog of TCR beta chain sequences. In a later analysis, V and J genes were assigned by comparing TCR nucleotide sequences against IMGT/GENE-DB human TR gene sequences. A later analysis assigned CDR3 sequences and most-parsimonious VDJ recombination scenarios with the TCRdist pipeline. In a later analysis, each TCR beta chain was defined by its CDR3 amino acid sequence together with its V-gene family, and reads lacking a unique V-gene family were excluded. A later analysis removed roughly 590 highly shared, low-generation-probability nucleotide sequences to deal with suspected cross-contamination and a sequencing artifact. In a later analysis, a clonal expansion index was calculated for each public chain from normalized within-repertoire ranks of inferred template counts. Generation probabilities in a later analysis came from a VDJ recombination model fitted to out-of-frame rearrangements, and those results were checked against IGoR. In a later analysis, TCR-TCR, TCR-HLA and TCR-CMV co-occurrence was scored with hypergeometric tests, and a repertoire-size bias correction was applied to TCR pairs. False discovery rates were estimated in a later analysis by permuting HLA or CMV assignments 20 times. In a later analysis, co-occurring TCRs were grouped using DBSCAN, and TCRdist sequence similarity was added for clustering within HLA-allele-positive subsets. Co-occurrence clustering excluded repertoires with fewer than 30,000 or more than 120,000 public chains, plus five with anomalous nucleotide sharing. TCRdb mirrors the immuneACCESS table, restricted to in-frame sequences. Some clones are absent from its copies; in checked studies, under half trace to an unresolved V gene, and the reason for the others is unknown. V, J and clone size were drawn from that table, and D and trimming were deduced from the DNA. The sample includes approximately 100,000 clones, with 74% observed a single time. The ten largest clones capture about 2.5% of the sample.

The cohort comprised several hundred healthy bone marrow donors. At the time of sampling, all cohort members were nominally healthy, though unrecorded immune exposures were likely present. The donor tested CMV seropositive, placing the donor among the 290 or so seropositive members of the cohort. Every donor gave a peripheral blood sample, and the peripheral blood mononuclear cells from that sample were used for TCR beta sequencing. Genomic DNA extraction from the blood cell samples was performed with the Qiagen DNeasy Blood Extraction Kit. The table lists this clone with a few counts. Its target antigen remains unknown. No base quality information exists; no much larger clone differs at one position.

The chain joins TRBV7-3 to TRBJ2-5, with the D gene not confidently named. Sequenced: PBMCs. The sequence came from a man aged 45-65 years in good health and CMV-seropositive. The DNA reads TGTGCCAGCAGCTTAAACAGCCAAGAGACCCAGTACTTC. The translation is CASSLNSQETQYF.